This entry lists 10 T cell receptor beta chains sequenced from one sample in a study of T-cell reconstitution after alpha-beta-depleted transplantation in children. The authors prepared the TCRbeta library with unique molecular identifiers. MiXCR, run by TCRdb on the PCR reads, gives a single entry per CDR3 protein. The table lists fewer than 250,000 distinct CDR3 sequences, 17% of them singletons, with around two fifths in the top ten. The sequenced sample was PBMCs, mostly from graft donor cells, obtained 360 days after TCRalphabeta/CD19-depleted stem cell transplant. The receptors shown here come from a male patient aged 2-15 years who had a stem cell transplant for acute lymphoblastic leukemia, so the T cells may come from the graft donor.

This clonotype has a count of ten or more. V gene TRBV4-1 combines with J gene TRBJ1-4, with 7 bases fitting TRBD1. The V segment lost 1 base and the J segment 7 bases; nucleotides outside the gene matches: 9. This CDR3 is built from 16 residues. Germline CDR1 is MGHRA and CDR2 is YSYEKL. The CDR3 protein is CASSQGQGRQGEKLFF. In DNA form, the CDR3 reads TGCGCCAGCAGCCAAGGACAGGGTCGACAGGGTGAAAAACTGTTTTTT.

In regard to this clonotype: This clone may be a read error of a much larger clone one base away. The chain couples TRBV6-5 to TRBJ2-5, with 7 bases fitting TRBD1. CDR1 and CDR2 (germline): MNHEY, SVGAGI. CDR3 size: 15 residues. The CDR3 protein is CACSYSTGVSETQYF. The DNA of the CDR3 is TGTGCCTGCAGTTATTCCACAGGGGTTTCGGAGACCCAGTACTTC.

This clonotype was seen a handful of times. The chain couples TRBV15 to TRBJ2-1; no clear D gene. Trimming removed 0 bases from V and 6 bases from J, with 15 bases in between. Germline V gives CDR1 LNHNV, CDR2 YYDKDF (reference sequence). CDR3 length: 16 residues. This chain's CDR3 is CATSRDASHPSNEQFF. The CDR3 DNA reads TGTGCCACCAGCAGAGATGCTTCCCACCCAAGCAATGAGCAGTTCTTC.

This clonotype appeared a few times. The chain employs TRBV7-3 and TRBJ2-1; 7 nucleotides agree with TRBD1. The CDR3 is 15 residues long. V lost 1 base, J lost 4 bases, and 4 bases stayed unmatched. CDR1 and CDR2 (germline): SGHTA, FQGTGA. As DNA, the CDR3 is TGTGCCAGCAGCTTAAGGGACAGCATATACAATGAGCAGTTCTTC. It is translated as CASSLRDSIYNEQFF.

This clonotype was counted between two and nine times. This chain connects TRBV12-3 or TRBV12-4 to TRBJ1-1; D gene ambiguous. The CDR3 covers 14 residues. Trimming removed 2 bases from V and 3 bases from J, with 10 bases in between. The CDR3, as DNA: TGTGCCAGCAGTTTAAAGTGGGTTCACACTGAAGCTTTCTTT. It is translated as CASSLKWVHTEAFF.

This chain's CDR3 is CSATNLRETQYF. CDR3 nucleotide sequence: TGCAGTGCTACTAACCTTCGGGAGACCCAGTACTTC. V gene TRBV20-1 combines with J gene TRBJ2-5, with no clear D. Deletions cut 4 bases from V and 5 bases from J, with 11 bases between. The V gene's germline CDR1 is DFQATT and CDR2 SNEGSKA (reference sequence). This CDR3 is 12 amino acids long.

This clonotype was observed a few times. The chain links TRBV6-2 or TRBV6-3 to TRBJ2-1, with 16 bases aligning to TRBD2. Germline assignment: CDR1 MNHEY and CDR2 SVGEGT. This CDR3 is built from 19 residues. V lost 7 bases and J lost 2; bases outside the gene matches: 11. CDR3 region: CASTSPGLAGGFAYNEQFF. The CDR3 DNA follows: TGTGCCAGCACCTCCCCGGGACTAGCGGGGGGGTTCGCCTACAATGAGCAGTTCTTC.

The chain employs TRBV4-3 and TRBJ2-5, with D possibly matching TRBD1 (6 bases). The V gene lost 2 bases and the J gene lost 0 bases, with 10 bases spanning the gap. The length of the CDR3 is 15 residues. Germline V lookup: CDR1 LGHNA, CDR2 YSLEER. CDR3 DNA sequence: TGCGCCAGCAGCCAACGAACAGGGTACCAAGAGACCCAGTACTTC. It specifies CASSQRTGYQETQYF.

This clonotype was picked up a small number of times. V and J are TRBV6-6 and TRBJ2-2; D call uncertain. Per the germline V gene, CDR1 is MNHNY and CDR2 is SVGAGI (reference sequence). CDR3 length equals 13 residues. V was clipped by 7 bases and J by 5 bases, with 11 bases between them. The CDR3: CASTARVTGELFF. CDR3 DNA: TGTGCCAGCACTGCACGGGTTACCGGGGAGCTGTTTTTT.

V usage is TRBV5-1 and J usage is TRBJ2-7; TRBD1 might be the D (5 bases). The V gene's germline CDR1 is SGHRS and CDR2 YFSETQ. This CDR3 contains 15 residues. V lost 2 bases and J lost 2, with 14 bases in between. The CDR3 loop reads CASSFRDDSAYEQYF. The DNA of the CDR3 is TGCGCCAGCAGCTTTCGCGATGACAGTGCCTACGAGCAGTACTTC.